A single count supports the clone carrying this T cell receptor beta chain. Its antigen is not identified. Sequencing used immunoSEQ multiplex PCR; TCRdb keeps in-frame clones, though not all of them. The sample contains roughly 48,000 clones, around nine tenths of which appear only once. This CDR3 has 13 residues. The junction had 4 bases not matched to a gene; V was cut back by 3 bases and J by 2 bases. Germline CDR1 and CDR2: SQVTM and ANQGSEA. This record comes from a study of OX40 agonist ivuxolimab in advanced cancers. Study-level information: Patients got intravenous ivuxolimab at 0.01 to 10 mg/kg every 2 weeks. People in dose escalation had one of these cancers: hepatocellular carcinoma, melanoma, renal cell or head and neck cancer. Study findings and constraints: The mean number of expanded clones was higher in CD8+ T cells than in CD4+. Circulating CD4+ and CD8+ T cells showed clonal expansion by week 6 at 0.1 to 3.0 mg/kg.

The TCR originated in an adult with an advanced solid tumor such as melanoma, head and neck, liver or kidney cancer. The chain joins TRBV29-1 to TRBJ2-7; 7 bases fit TRBD2. The sequencing here drew on CD4+ or CD8+ T cells sorted from blood, taken in a trial of the OX40 agonist ivuxolimab. CDR3 amino acids: CSVDAGTTYEQYF. The CDR3 nucleotides are TGCAGCGTTGATGCAGGGACTACCTACGAGCAGTACTTC.